This entry describes one T cell receptor beta chain. The repertoire was sequenced with immunoSEQ multiplex PCR; TCRdb's copy has only in-frame clones and lacks some. The sample has about 50,000 clones, approximately 91% seen once. V lost 8 bases and J lost 5; bases outside the gene matches: 11. Germline CDR1 reads MNHEY; CDR2 reads SVGAGI. This CDR3 spans 14 amino acids. The data derive from a study of T cell changes during pregnancy in multiple sclerosis. The chain combines TRBV6-5 with TRBJ1-2, with TRBD1 identical over 7 bases. Sequencing used CD8+ T cells from peripheral blood mononuclear cells, obtained after pregnancy. The source is a female donor with multiple sclerosis, enrolled in a pregnancy study. The CDR3 DNA sequence: TGTGCCAGCCATCAAAACAGGGGATGGTATGGCTACACCTTC. Translating it yields CASHQNRGWYGYTF.